This entry describes one T cell receptor beta chain. This specimen belongs to a study of OX40 agonist ivuxolimab in advanced cancers. Germline-derived CDR1 and CDR2 are MNHNS and SASEGT. The ends lost 2 bases at V and 6 bases at J; junction bases unmatched: 3. The CDR3 loop spans 14 amino acids. Clones were sequenced by immunoSEQ multiplex PCR, and TCRdb holds only the in-frame ones, with some missing. The sample has nearly 50,000 clones, approximately 86% seen once. The chain recombines TRBV6-1 with TRBJ1-5, with 8 bases identical to TRBD1. Sequencing was performed on CD4+ or CD8+ T cells sorted from blood, taken in a trial of the OX40 agonist ivuxolimab. The clonotype comes from an adult with an advanced solid tumor such as melanoma, head and neck, liver or kidney cancer. The CDR3 DNA sequence: TGTGCCAGCAGTGAATCAGGGGGCATTCAGCCCCAGCATTTT. It yields the protein CASSESGGIQPQHF.